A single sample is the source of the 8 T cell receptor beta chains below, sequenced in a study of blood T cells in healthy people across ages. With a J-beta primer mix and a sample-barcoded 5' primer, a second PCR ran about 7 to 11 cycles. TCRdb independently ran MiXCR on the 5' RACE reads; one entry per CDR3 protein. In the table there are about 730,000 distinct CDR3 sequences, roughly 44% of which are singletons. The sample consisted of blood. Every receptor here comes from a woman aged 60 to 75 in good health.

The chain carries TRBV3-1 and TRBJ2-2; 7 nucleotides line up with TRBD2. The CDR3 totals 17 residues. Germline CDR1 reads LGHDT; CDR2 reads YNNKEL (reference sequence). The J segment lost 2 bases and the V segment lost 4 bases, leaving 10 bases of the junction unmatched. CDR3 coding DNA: TGTGCCAGCAGCCTCCCCCGACTAGCTGTCAACACCGGGGAGCTGTTTTTT. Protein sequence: CASSLPRLAVNTGELFF.

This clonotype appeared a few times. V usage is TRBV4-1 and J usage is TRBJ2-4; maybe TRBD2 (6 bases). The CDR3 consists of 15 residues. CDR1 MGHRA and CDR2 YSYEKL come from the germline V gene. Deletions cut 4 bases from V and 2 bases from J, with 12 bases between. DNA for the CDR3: TGCGCCAGCAGCCGACTAGATTTGACCAAAAACATTCAGTACTTC. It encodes CASSRLDLTKNIQYF.

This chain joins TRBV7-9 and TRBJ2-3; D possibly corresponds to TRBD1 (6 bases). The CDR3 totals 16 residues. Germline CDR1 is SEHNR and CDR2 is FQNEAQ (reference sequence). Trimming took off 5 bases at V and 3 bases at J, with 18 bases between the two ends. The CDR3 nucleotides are TGTGCCAGCAGCGCCCCGGGACATGGGGCGACAGATACGCAGTATTTT. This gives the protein CASSAPGHGATDTQYF.

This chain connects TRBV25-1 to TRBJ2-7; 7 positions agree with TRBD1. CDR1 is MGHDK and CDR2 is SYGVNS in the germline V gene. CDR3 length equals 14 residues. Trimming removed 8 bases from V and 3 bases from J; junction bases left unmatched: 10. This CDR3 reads CASRNRGGHYEQYF. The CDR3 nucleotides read TGTGCCAGCCGAAACAGGGGCGGCCACTACGAGCAGTACTTC.

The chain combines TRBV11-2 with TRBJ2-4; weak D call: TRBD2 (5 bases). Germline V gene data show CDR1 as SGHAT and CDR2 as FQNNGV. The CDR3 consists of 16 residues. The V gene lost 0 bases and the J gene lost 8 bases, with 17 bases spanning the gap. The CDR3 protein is CASSLDRLTEGYIQYF. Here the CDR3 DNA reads TGTGCCAGCAGCTTAGATCGTCTGACCGAGGGATACATTCAGTACTTC.

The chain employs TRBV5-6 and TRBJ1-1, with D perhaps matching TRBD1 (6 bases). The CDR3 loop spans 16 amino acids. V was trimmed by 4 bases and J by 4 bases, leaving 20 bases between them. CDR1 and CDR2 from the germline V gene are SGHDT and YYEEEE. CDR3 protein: CASSVIGTTGGTEAFF. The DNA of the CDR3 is TGTGCCAGCAGCGTAATCGGGACAACGGGGGGCACTGAAGCTTTCTTT.

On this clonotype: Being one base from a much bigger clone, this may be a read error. CDR3 sequence (DNA): TGTGTCGCCACGACAGGGGGAAACTATGGCTACACCTTC. Protein sequence: CVATTGGNYGYTF. The J gene is TRBJ1-2, the V gene TRBV10-3, with 9 bases fitting TRBD1. CDR1 ENHRY and CDR2 SYGVKD come from the germline V gene. The CDR3 has 13 amino acids.

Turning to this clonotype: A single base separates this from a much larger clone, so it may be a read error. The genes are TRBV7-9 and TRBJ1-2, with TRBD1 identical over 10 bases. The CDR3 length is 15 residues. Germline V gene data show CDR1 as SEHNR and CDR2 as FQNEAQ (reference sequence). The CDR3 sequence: CANSPPGQGNYGYTF. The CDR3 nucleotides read TGTGCCAACAGCCCTCCGGGACAGGGGAACTATGGCTACACCTTC.